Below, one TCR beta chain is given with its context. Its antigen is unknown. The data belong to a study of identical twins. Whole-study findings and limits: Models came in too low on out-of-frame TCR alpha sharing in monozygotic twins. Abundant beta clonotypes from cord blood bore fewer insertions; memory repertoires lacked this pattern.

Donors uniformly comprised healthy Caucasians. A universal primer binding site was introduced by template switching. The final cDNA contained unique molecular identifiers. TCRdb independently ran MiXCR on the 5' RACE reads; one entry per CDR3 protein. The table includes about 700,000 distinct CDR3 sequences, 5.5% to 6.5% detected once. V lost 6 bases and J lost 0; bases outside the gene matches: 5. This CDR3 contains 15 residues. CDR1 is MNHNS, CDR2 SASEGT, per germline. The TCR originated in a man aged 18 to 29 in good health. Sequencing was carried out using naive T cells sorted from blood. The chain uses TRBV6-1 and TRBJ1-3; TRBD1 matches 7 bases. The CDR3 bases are TGTGCCAGCAGGGAGACAGGGAGCTCTGGAAACACCATATATTTT. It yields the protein CASRETGSSGNTIYF.